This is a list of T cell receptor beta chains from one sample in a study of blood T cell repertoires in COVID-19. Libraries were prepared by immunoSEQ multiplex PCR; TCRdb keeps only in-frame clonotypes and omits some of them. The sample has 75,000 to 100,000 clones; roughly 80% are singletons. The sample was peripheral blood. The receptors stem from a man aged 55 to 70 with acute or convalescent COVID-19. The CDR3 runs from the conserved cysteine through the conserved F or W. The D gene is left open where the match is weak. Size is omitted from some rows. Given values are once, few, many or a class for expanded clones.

CASEQGFGETQYF TGTGCCAGCGAACAGGGCTTTGGGGAGACCCAGTACTTC . TRBJ2-5 TRBV18 .
CATSRGSSGANVLTF TGTGCCACCAGCAGAGGATCGAGCGGGGCCAACGTCCTGACTTTC once TRBJ2-6 TRBV15 .
CASSVHSGRARETQYF TGTGCCAGCAGCGTTCATAGCGGGAGGGCCCGAGAGACCCAGTACTTC . TRBJ2-5 TRBV3-1/TRBV3-2 TRBD2
CAISESSSTDTQYF TGTGCCATCAGTGAGTCGAGTAGCACAGATACGCAGTATTTT once TRBJ2-3 TRBV10-3 .
CASRLQGSFYEQYF TGTGCCAGCAGGTTACAGGGTTCTTTCTACGAGCAGTACTTC . TRBJ2-7 TRBV27 .
CASSPEPGRGPGYGYTF TGTGCCAGCAGCCCGGAACCCGGTAGGGGGCCAGGCTATGGCTACACCTTC . TRBJ1-2 TRBV5-4 TRBD1
CASSESRSGPLGF TGCGCCAGCAGTGAGTCAAGGAGCGGGCCCCTCGGGTTC . TRBJ2-7 TRBV10-1 .
CATSDSTRDGDEQFF TGTGCCACCAGTGATTCCACCCGAGACGGGGATGAGCAGTTCTTC . TRBJ2-1 TRBV24-1 .
CASGQNEQYF TGTGCCAGTGGACAGAACGAGCAGTACTTC . TRBJ2-7 TRBV27 .
CASSFAGTALNTEAFF TGTGCCAGCAGCTTTGCCGGGACAGCGCTGAACACTGAAGCTTTCTTT . TRBJ1-1 TRBV7-2 TRBD1
CASRTTGTTNEKLFF TGTGCCAGCAGAACAACAGGGACAACTAATGAAAAACTGTTTTTT . TRBJ1-4 TRBV6-5 .
CASSSRLAGRTGELFF TGTGCCAGCAGTTCAAGACTAGCGGGACGCACCGGGGAGCTGTTTTTT . TRBJ2-2 TRBV27 TRBD2
CASGLPTGGSGNTIYF TGTGCTAGTGGTTTGCCGACAGGGGGCTCTGGAAACACCATATATTTT . TRBJ1-3 TRBV12-5 TRBD1
CASSLGQYSNQPQHF TGCGCCAGCAGCCTTGGACAGTATAGCAATCAGCCCCAGCATTTT . TRBJ1-5 TRBV5-1 .
CALRVGQGTGYTF TGTGCCCTACGGGTTGGACAGGGAACTGGCTACACCTTC . TRBJ1-2 TRBV2 TRBD1
CATSSWSDSGNTIYF TGTGCCACCAGCAGTTGGTCAGATTCTGGAAACACCATATATTTT . TRBJ1-3 TRBV15 .
CASRQGDRGHSNQPQHF TGCGCCAGCCGCCAAGGAGACAGGGGGCACAGCAATCAGCCCCAGCATTTT . TRBJ1-5 TRBV10-1 TRBD1
CASTAGGNSPLHF TGTGCCAGCACCGCCGGGGGGAATTCACCCCTCCACTTT . TRBJ1-6 TRBV2 .
CASSYLGYNEQFF TGTGCCAGCAGTTACCTAGGTTACAATGAGCAGTTCTTC . TRBJ2-1 TRBV6-5 .
CASSPGTGDTEAFF TGTGCCAGCTCACCAGGGACAGGGGACACTGAAGCTTTCTTT . TRBJ1-1 TRBV18 TRBD1
CASSRTVNTEAFF TGCGCCAGCAGCCGGACAGTTAACACTGAAGCTTTCTTT . TRBJ1-1 TRBV5-1 .
CASSLGPIAGVDEQFF TGTGCCAGCAGCTTAGGGCCCATAGCGGGAGTTGATGAGCAGTTCTTC . TRBJ2-1 TRBV11-2 TRBD2
CASSRGGGSGANVLTF TGTGCCAGTAGTAGGGGAGGGGGCTCTGGGGCCAACGTCCTGACTTTC . TRBJ2-6 TRBV19 .
CASSWGTGNYEQYF TGTGCCAGCAGCTGGGGGACAGGAAACTACGAGCAGTACTTC . TRBJ2-7 TRBV5-8 TRBD1
CASSERDRRSLANTGELFF TGTGCCAGCAGTGAGAGGGACAGGCGCTCTTTGGCGAACACCGGGGAGCTGTTTTTT . TRBJ2-2 TRBV6-1 TRBD1
CASSLAGGSYNSPLHF TGTGCCAGCAGCTTGGCAGGGGGCTCCTATAATTCACCCCTCCACTTT few TRBJ1-6 TRBV5-4 TRBD1
CASSELAMDEQFF TGTGCCAGCAGTGAACTAGCGATGGATGAGCAGTTCTTC . TRBJ2-1 TRBV25-1 .
CASSTTGTTYEQYF TGTGCCAGCAGCACGACCGGGACAACCTACGAGCAGTACTTC . TRBJ2-7 TRBV9 .
CASSQDRGDNQPQHF TGCGCCAGCAGCCAAGATAGAGGCGATAATCAGCCCCAGCATTTT few TRBJ1-5 TRBV4-1 .
CASSLISGAGQETQYF TGTGCCAGCAGTTTGATTAGCGGGGCGGGCCAAGAGACCCAGTACTTC . TRBJ2-5 TRBV28 TRBD2
CASSRVPQAGTANSGANVLTF TGTGCCAGCAGCCGGGTCCCTCAAGCCGGGACAGCGAACTCTGGGGCCAACGTCCTGACTTTC . TRBJ2-6 TRBV4-2 TRBD1
CASTPRGGSGSANTGELFF TGTGCCAGCACCCCCAGGGGGGGTAGCGGGAGCGCGAACACCGGGGAGCTGTTTTTT . TRBJ2-2 TRBV5-4 TRBD2
CASSFDRGETQYF TGTGCCAGCAGCTTTGACAGGGGGGAGACCCAGTACTTC . TRBJ2-5 TRBV7-8 TRBD1
CASSLWHAGQANYGYTF TGTGCCAGCAGTTTATGGCACGCCGGACAGGCTAACTATGGCTACACCTTC few TRBJ1-2 TRBV28 TRBD1
CASRFSGIRNSPLHF TGTGCCAGTCGTTTCTCCGGGATTAGGAATTCACCCCTCCACTTT . TRBJ1-6 TRBV3-1/TRBV3-2 .
CASSLSSGRYNEQFF TGTGCCAGCAGCTTAAGTAGCGGGAGGTACAATGAGCAGTTCTTC . TRBJ2-1 TRBV7-3 TRBD2
CSVARDRKQETQYF TGCAGCGTTGCAAGAGACAGAAAGCAAGAGACCCAGTACTTC . TRBJ2-5 TRBV29-1 .
CASSRDSGTGELFF TGTGCCAGCAGTAGGGACAGCGGCACCGGGGAGCTGTTTTTT . TRBJ2-2 TRBV6-2/TRBV6-3 TRBD1
CASRSRGLTEAFF TGTGCCAGCAGATCCAGGGGGCTCACTGAAGCTTTCTTT few TRBJ1-1 TRBV6-1 TRBD1
CASSSTGANTEAFF TGTGCCAGCAGCTCCACAGGGGCGAACACTGAAGCTTTCTTT once TRBJ1-1 TRBV7-2 TRBD1
CASSQDRLAGRKDTQYF TGTGCCAGCAGCCAAGATCGGTTGGCAGGAAGAAAAGATACGCAGTATTTT . TRBJ2-3 TRBV14 .
CASSPKGLAGGWTYNEQFF TGTGCCAGCAGTCCAAAGGGACTAGCGGGAGGTTGGACCTACAATGAGCAGTTCTTC . TRBJ2-1 TRBV9 TRBD2
CATSIGTGNNAKLFF TGTGCCACCAGCATCGGGACAGGCAATAATGCAAAACTGTTTTTT . TRBJ1-4 TRBV15 TRBD1
CASSTSLATPEQYF TGTGCCAGTAGTACCTCACTAGCGACCCCCGAGCAGTACTTC . TRBJ2-7 TRBV19 TRBD2